What follows are 11 T cell receptor beta chains derived from one specimen sequenced in a study of cytomegalovirus exposure and HLA in healthy donors. The primer mix had 60 Vbeta and 13 Jbeta primers. Repertoires were generated with immunoSEQ multiplex PCR, while TCRdb's copy carries only in-frame clones and drops some. Here the sample spans roughly 160,000 clones, roughly 80% being singletons. Sequenced material: PBMCs. These TCRs come from a male donor in good health and CMV-seronegative.

The chain carries TRBV29-1 and TRBJ2-1; D is perhaps TRBD2 (6 bases). Trimming stripped 5 bases from V and 6 bases from J, with 11 bases between. In germline, CDR1 is SQVTM, CDR2 ANQGSEA. CDR3 length: 12 residues. CDR3 residues: CSVSLGGNEQFF. The CDR3 DNA sequence: TGCAGCGTTTCCTTGGGGGGCAATGAGCAGTTCTTC.

V is TRBV21-1 and J is TRBJ2-2; the DNA was not used to check the table's D call, TRBD2. TRBV21-1 is reported as a pseudogene. The CDR3 sequence is 14 residues long. CDR3 sequence (DNA): TGTGCCAGCAGCAAAGTAGGTAGCGCCGGGGAGCTGTTTTTT. Translation: CASSKVGSAGELFF.

The genes are TRBV21-1 and TRBJ1-1; the table's D call, TRBD1, was not checked against the DNA. TRBV21-1 represents a pseudogene. The CDR3 runs to 14 residues. The CDR3 DNA is TGTGCCAGCAGCCGACAGGGCCCGAACACTGAAGCTTTCTTT. Protein: CASSRQGPNTEAFF.

The chain is built from TRBV5-1 and TRBJ2-5, with TRBD1 identical over 10 bases. Germline CDR1 and CDR2: SGHRS and YFSETQ. This CDR3 region has 16 residues. The V and J ends lost 0 bases and 5 bases, in that order; junction bases with no gene match: 7. CDR3 sequence reads: CASSLEDRGGPETQYF. The CDR3 region has the DNA TGCGCCAGCAGCTTGGAGGACAGGGGGGGGCCGGAGACCCAGTACTTC.

The rearrangement joins TRBV28 to TRBJ2-4; 8 bases match TRBD1. CDR1 and CDR2 from the germline V gene are MDHEN and SYDVKM. J gave up 3 bases and V 6 bases, and 7 bases lay outside the gene matches. The CDR3 sequence is 15 residues long. CDR3 loop: CASRSAGTGKNIQYF. The CDR3 coding sequence is TGTGCCAGCAGGTCGGCCGGGACAGGCAAAAACATTCAGTACTTC.

The genes are TRBV13 and TRBJ2-3; D ambiguous. Trimming removed 0 bases from V and 6 bases from J, with 4 bases in between. CDR1 and CDR2 from the germline V gene are PRHDT and FYEKMQ (reference sequence). This CDR3 region has 12 residues. The CDR3 sequence is CASSLGQDTQYF. CDR3 sequence (DNA): TGTGCCAGCAGCTTAGGCCAGGATACGCAGTATTTT.

The chain combines TRBV5-6 with TRBJ1-5; TRBD1 aligns across 8 bases. CDR3 length: 15 amino acids. Germline V CDR1 and CDR2: SGHDT, YYEEEE. The junction had 7 bases not matched to a gene; V was cut back by 4 bases and J by 4 bases. CDR3 sequence (DNA): TGTGCCAGCAGCGGGGGGACAGGCTCTAATCAGCCCCAGCATTTT. Its protein product is CASSGGTGSNQPQHF. The full variable domain, completed using reference TRBV5-6 and TRBJ1-5, is DAGVTQSPTHLIKTRGQQVTLRCSPKSGHDTVSWYQQALGQGPQFIFQYYEEEERQRGNFPDRFSGHQFPNYSSELNVNALLLGDSALYLCASSGGTGSNQPQHFGDGTRLSIL.

The gene calls are TRBV4-3 and TRBJ2-2; D may be TRBD1 (6 bases). The V gene lost 4 bases and the J gene lost 3 bases, with 15 bases spanning the gap. Germline CDR1 reads LGHNA; CDR2 reads YSLEER. This CDR3 has 16 amino acids. The CDR3 coding sequence is TGCGCCAGCAGCCCGATGCTGGGGGCGGACACCGGGGAGCTGTTTTTT. As protein: CASSPMLGADTGELFF.

The gene calls are TRBV6-5 and TRBJ1-6; 9 positions agree with TRBD1. Trimming at V came to 0 bases and at J to 7 bases, leaving 4 bases not matched to a gene. The CDR3 runs 16 residues. Germline lookup yields CDR1 MNHEY and CDR2 SVGAGI. The CDR3 loop is CASSYSTGQGNSPLHF. The CDR3 region has the DNA TGTGCCAGCAGTTACTCGACGGGACAGGGAAATTCACCCCTCCACTTT.

The gene calls are TRBV27 and TRBJ1-5, with D perhaps matching TRBD1 (5 bases). Germline V gene lookup returns CDR1 MNHEY and CDR2 SMNVEV (reference sequence). CDR3 length: 14 residues. V dropped 5 bases and J dropped 3 bases, with 11 bases sitting between them. CDR3 in DNA: TGTGCCAGCAGTCCCGACAGCTCCAATCAGCCCCAGCATTTT. Its protein product is CASSPDSSNQPQHF.

This chain connects TRBV4-3 to TRBJ2-2, with 7 nucleotides matching TRBD2. V was clipped by 4 bases and J by 4 bases; unmatched bases: 15. Germline lookup yields CDR1 LGHNA and CDR2 YSLEER. This CDR3 has 18 residues. The CDR3 loop reads CASSREAGLVVLTGELFF. The CDR3 DNA reads as TGCGCCAGCAGCCGAGAGGCAGGACTAGTTGTTCTCACCGGGGAGCTGTTTTTT.